This entry lists 23 T cell receptor beta chains sequenced from one sample in a study of CD8+ T cells in alopecia areata. The treatment denotes: oral pan-JAK inhibitor, 5-10 mg twice daily. Following extraction, RNA underwent reverse transcription to cDNA, which served as the sequencing template. Method: immunoSEQ multiplex PCR; TCRdb's copy keeps in-frame clones and lacks some. The profile covers some 190,000 clones, with roughly 70% appearing a single time and under 1.5% taken by the ten largest. The sample in question was CD4+ T cells sorted from blood, obtained at approximately week 50, from a patient treated with tofacitinib. These receptors all come from a human donor with alopecia areata.

This chain connects TRBV7-3 to TRBJ2-2, with D unresolved. CDR3 length: 14 residues. Germline CDR1 SGHTA, CDR2 FQGTGA. The ends were cut back, 2 bases at V and 1 base at J, with 5 bases in the middle. The CDR3 DNA reads TGTGCCAGCAGCTTAGATCTGAACACCGGGGAGCTGTTTTTT. Residues: CASSLDLNTGELFF.

The chain employs TRBV30 and TRBJ1-2, with unresolved D. The CDR3 loop spans 11 amino acids. Germline values: CDR1 GTSNPN, CDR2 SVGIG (reference sequence). The CDR3: CTRARSYGYTF. For the CDR3, the DNA is TGTACCCGAGCGAGGAGCTATGGCTACACCTTC.

This clone was observed a handful of times. This sample also contains other DNA sequences that code for the same CDR3. The genes are TRBV7-9 and TRBJ1-2; D perhaps matches TRBD1 (5 bases). The V and J ends lost 1 base and 6 bases respectively, with 12 bases between them. The CDR3 is 14 residues long. The germline V gene has CDR1 SEHNR and CDR2 FQNEAQ (reference sequence). CDR3 in DNA: TGTGCCAGCAGCTTAGATAGGGGATTACATGGCTACACCTTC. Residues: CASSLDRGLHGYTF. Drawing the rest from reference TRBV7-9 and TRBJ1-2, the complete variable domain is DTGVSQNPRHKITKRGQNVTFRCDPISEHNRLYWYRQTLGQGPEFLTYFQNEAQLEKSRLLSDRFSAERPKGSFSTLEIQRTEQGDSAMYLCASSLDRGLHGYTFGSGTRLTVV.

This clone occurred once. The V call is TRBV27, the J call TRBJ2-7; TRBD1 aligns across 8 bases. CDR1 and CDR2 (germline): MNHEY, SMNVEV (reference sequence). The CDR3 contains 15 residues. Trimming took 6 bases from V and 0 from J; bases not matched to a gene: 7. In DNA, the CDR3 is TGTGCCAGCAGAAGGACAGGGCATGGCTCCTACGAGCAGTACTTC. As protein: CASRRTGHGSYEQYF.

The chain is built from TRBV29-1 and TRBJ2-1; possibly TRBD2 for D (6 bases). V lost 0 bases, J lost 8 bases, and 17 bases lay in between. This CDR3 comprises 15 residues. Germline lookup yields CDR1 SQVTM and CDR2 ANQGSEA. DNA for the CDR3: TGCAGCGTTGAAGATGGGAGGTCGGGACGGGATGAGCAGTTCTTC. It yields the protein CSVEDGRSGRDEQFF.

The chain recombines TRBV5-1 with TRBJ2-7; D could derive from TRBD1 or TRBD2 (5 bases each). V lost 4 bases, J lost 3 bases, and 14 bases lay in between. The germline CDR1 and CDR2 sequences are SGHRS and YFSETQ. The CDR3 runs to 14 residues. The CDR3 nucleotides read TGCGCCAGCAGCCCAACGGGGACGGACTACGAGCAGTACTTC. Translating gives CASSPTGTDYEQYF.

The rearrangement uses TRBV5-1 and TRBJ2-2; maybe TRBD1 (7 bases). The V end lost 4 bases, the J end lost 2 bases, and 15 bases lay between the germline ends. Looked up from germline, CDR1 is SGHRS and CDR2 is YFSETQ. The CDR3 sequence is 16 residues long. The CDR3 reads CASSRGTVKNTGELFF. CDR3 DNA sequence: TGCGCCAGCAGCCGGGGGACAGTGAAAAACACCGGGGAGCTGTTTTTT.

J is TRBJ2-1 and V is TRBV5-1, with 11 nucleotides matching TRBD2. CDR3 length equals 15 residues. Unmatched junction bases numbered 5, after V lost 0 bases and J lost 9 bases. Germline CDR1 and CDR2: SGHRS and YFSETQ. The CDR3 bases are TGCGCCAGCAGCTTGGAGACTAGCGGGGTAGGTGAGCAGTTCTTC. It encodes CASSLETSGVGEQFF.

The rearrangement joins TRBV27 to TRBJ1-2; D not certain. The CDR3 consists of 16 residues. V was trimmed by 8 bases and J by 4 bases, leaving 23 bases between them. CDR1 is MNHEY and CDR2 is SMNVEV in the germline V gene (reference sequence). The CDR3 loop reads CASFPVGIPGPYGYTF. In DNA, the CDR3 is TGTGCCAGCTTCCCGGTCGGGATACCAGGACCCTATGGCTACACCTTC.

The CDR3 bases are TGTGCCTCCAAACGGGCAAGGGGGGGGCAGCCCCAGCATTTT. Protein: CASKRARGGQPQHF. The rearrangement links TRBV19 to TRBJ1-5; possible D gene TRBD1, 6 bases. V was cut by 11 bases and J by 7 bases, with 21 bases left in between. This CDR3 spans 14 amino acids. The germline gives CDR1 LNHDA, CDR2 SQIVND (reference sequence).

This chain connects TRBV2 to TRBJ2-2; D perhaps matches TRBD1 (6 bases). Trimming removed 9 bases from V and 2 bases from J, with 13 bases in between. The germline V gene encodes CDR1 SNHLY and CDR2 FYNNEI. CDR3 size: 14 residues. CDR3 DNA: TGTGCCAGTATAAGGACAGTCAACACCGGGGAGCTGTTTTTT. Encoded protein: CASIRTVNTGELFF.

V is TRBV9 and J is TRBJ2-1, with 12 bases matching TRBD2. The CDR3 contains 16 residues. V dropped 4 bases and J dropped 7; count of bases not matched to a gene: 9. Germline V gene lookup returns CDR1 SGDLS and CDR2 YYNGEE. In DNA, the CDR3 is TGTGCCAGCAGCCTCGGGCTAGCGGGGGGGCTGAATGAGCAGTTCTTC. Protein: CASSLGLAGGLNEQFF.

In this sample, this clone turned up a few times. The rearrangement links TRBV25-1 to TRBJ2-1; possible D gene TRBD2, 5 bases. This CDR3 is 15 amino acids long. Germline V CDR1 and CDR2: MGHDK, SYGVNS. Trimming pared 1 base from V and 4 bases from J, leaving 11 bases between. The CDR3 bases are TGTGCCAGCAGTGAATCCGGGATCTATTACAATGAGCAGTTCTTC. Translating it yields CASSESGIYYNEQFF.

This chain links TRBV6-1 with TRBJ2-5; D is unclear. Germline V gives CDR1 MNHNS, CDR2 SASEGT. V was trimmed by 4 bases and J by 4 bases, leaving 10 bases between them. The CDR3 sequence is 13 residues long. CDR3 sequence: CASSVRLIETQYF. CDR3 in DNA: TGTGCCAGCAGTGTACGGCTCATAGAGACCCAGTACTTC.

With regard to this clone: The same CDR3 is also encoded by other DNA sequences in this sample. This chain links TRBV29-1 with TRBJ1-1; unclear D gene. The CDR3 has 10 amino acids. Germline loops: CDR1 SQVTM, CDR2 ANQGSEA. V gave up 6 bases and J gave up 1 base, with 3 bases separating them. DNA of the CDR3: TGCAGCGTCGAGAACACTGAAGCTTTCTTT. This codes for CSVENTEAFF.

This clone was seen only a few times. The germline gene is not matched at one end of the junction; a read error may be the cause. The chain carries TRBV6-1 and TRBJ1-6; 10 bases are a match to TRBD1. The V gene's germline CDR1 is MNHNS and CDR2 SASEGT. The length of the CDR3 is 14 residues. CDR3 region: CASREDRGHSPLHF. The CDR3 bases are TGTGCCAGCAGAGAAGACAGGGGGCACTCACCCCTCCACTTT.

The chain couples TRBV23-1 to TRBJ1-2, with unresolved D. TRBV23-1 is noted as an ORF with a role that remains uncertain. Trimming shortened V by 6 bases and J by 7 bases, and 15 bases separated the two germline ends. The CDR3 extends over 13 amino acids. In nucleotides, the CDR3 is TGCGCCAGCAGCCGCACTGTGGTTGCTGGCTACACCTTC. As protein: CASSRTVVAGYTF.

In this sample, this clone turned up many times. The V gene is TRBV10-1, the J gene TRBJ1-2; 7 nucleotides match TRBD1. The CDR3 is 12 residues long. The germline CDR1 and CDR2 sequences are WNHNN and SYGVQD (reference sequence). J lost 13 bases, V lost 0 bases, and 5 bases had no gene match. The CDR3 region is CASSESQGTLTF. In DNA, the CDR3 is TGCGCCAGCAGTGAGTCACAGGGGACCCTCACCTTC.

The V call is TRBV29-1, the J call TRBJ2-7; TRBD1 aligns across 11 bases. CDR1 is SQVTM and CDR2 is ANQGSEA in the germline V gene. V shed 2 bases and J 7 bases; nucleotides not matched to a gene: 10. The CDR3 consists of 15 residues. CDR3 loop: CSVESGTGGSWEQYF. In DNA form, the CDR3 reads TGCAGCGTTGAATCCGGGACAGGGGGTTCGTGGGAGCAGTACTTC.

V is TRBV30 and J is TRBJ2-7; D gene uncertain. Germline values: CDR1 GTSNPN, CDR2 SVGIG (reference sequence). The germline V and J ends were trimmed by 3 bases and 3 bases, with 6 bases remaining between them. This CDR3 region has 11 residues. The CDR3 reads CAWSPLYEQYF. CDR3 nucleotide sequence: TGTGCCTGGAGCCCTCTCTACGAGCAGTACTTC.

The table lists this clone with a few counts. This chain uses TRBV29-1 with TRBJ2-6, with 7 bases matching TRBD2. The ends lost 6 bases at V and 0 bases at J; junction bases unmatched: 8. In germline, CDR1 is SQVTM, CDR2 ANQGSEA. The CDR3 spans 16 residues. The chain's CDR3 is CSVSGVLSSGANVLTF. CDR3 nucleotides: TGCAGCGTGAGCGGGGTTCTCTCCTCTGGGGCCAACGTCCTGACTTTC.

The chain is built from TRBV9 and TRBJ1-2, with 10 bases identical to TRBD1. The J segment lost 7 bases and the V segment lost 6 bases, leaving 12 bases of the junction unmatched. Per germline, CDR1 SGDLS and CDR2 YYNGEE. The CDR3 extends over 15 amino acids. This CDR3 reads CASNNRDRGFAGYTF. DNA for the CDR3: TGTGCCAGCAACAACCGGGACAGGGGATTTGCTGGCTACACCTTC.

Only a few counts were recorded for this clone. The rearrangement uses TRBV5-1 and TRBJ1-1; D gene ambiguous. Per germline, CDR1 SGHRS and CDR2 YFSETQ. CDR3 length: 17 amino acids. The ends were cut back, 0 bases at V and 6 bases at J, with 21 bases in the middle. CDR3 amino acids: CASSLAVTVSVGAEAFF. The CDR3 DNA reads as TGCGCCAGCAGCTTGGCCGTCACGGTTTCCGTTGGAGCTGAAGCTTTCTTT.